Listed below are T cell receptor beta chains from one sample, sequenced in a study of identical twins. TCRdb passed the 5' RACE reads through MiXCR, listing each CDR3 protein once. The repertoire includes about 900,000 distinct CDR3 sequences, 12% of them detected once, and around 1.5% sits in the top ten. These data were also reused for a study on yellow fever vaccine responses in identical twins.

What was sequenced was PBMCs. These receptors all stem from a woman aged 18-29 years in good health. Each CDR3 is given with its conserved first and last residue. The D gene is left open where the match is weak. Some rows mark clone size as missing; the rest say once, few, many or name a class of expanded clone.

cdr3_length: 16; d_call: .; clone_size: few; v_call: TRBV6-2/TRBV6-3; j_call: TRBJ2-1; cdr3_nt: TGTGCCAGCAGTGATAAGGCGACCCGAACCTACAATGAGCAGTTCTTC; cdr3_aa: CASSDKATRTYNEQFF
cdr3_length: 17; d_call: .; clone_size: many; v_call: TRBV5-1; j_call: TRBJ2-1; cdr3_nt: TGCGCCAGCAGCTTGGAGGGGGGGACAGTCCCCTACAATGAGCAGTTCTTC; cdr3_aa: CASSLEGGTVPYNEQFF
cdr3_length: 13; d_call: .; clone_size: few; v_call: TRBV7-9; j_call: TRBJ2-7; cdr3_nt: TGTGCCAGCAGCTTACTGGACGGATACGAGCAGTACTTC; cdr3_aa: CASSLLDGYEQYF
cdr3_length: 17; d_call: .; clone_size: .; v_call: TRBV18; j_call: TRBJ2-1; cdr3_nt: TGTGCCAGCTCACCTCACCCCCCCGGAGAGACAAGAAATGAGCAGTTCTTC; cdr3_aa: CASSPHPPGETRNEQFF
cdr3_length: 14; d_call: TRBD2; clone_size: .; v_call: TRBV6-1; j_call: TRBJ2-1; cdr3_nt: TGTGCCAGCAGGTGGGGGGGAGGCTACAATGAGCAGTTCTTC; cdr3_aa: CASRWGGGYNEQFF
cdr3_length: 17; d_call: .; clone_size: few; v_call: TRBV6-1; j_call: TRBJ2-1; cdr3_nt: TGTGCCAGCAGTGAATTTAGGGACAAAACGAGATACAATGAGCAGTTCTTC; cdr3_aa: CASSEFRDKTRYNEQFF
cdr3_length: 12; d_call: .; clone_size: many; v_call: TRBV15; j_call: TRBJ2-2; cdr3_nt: TGTGCCACCAGCAGAGAAACCGGGGAGCTGTTTTTT; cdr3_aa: CATSRETGELFF
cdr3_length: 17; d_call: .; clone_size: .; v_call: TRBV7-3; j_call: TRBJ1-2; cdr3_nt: TGTGCCAGCAGCCCTAGACACTCCCCCGGGGGTAACTATGGCTACACCTTC; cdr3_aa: CASSPRHSPGGNYGYTF
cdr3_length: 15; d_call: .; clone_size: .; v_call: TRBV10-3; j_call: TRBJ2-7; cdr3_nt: TGTGCCATCATGGAGGGCGGGACGGGACTCTACGAGCAGTACTTC; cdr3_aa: CAIMEGGTGLYEQYF
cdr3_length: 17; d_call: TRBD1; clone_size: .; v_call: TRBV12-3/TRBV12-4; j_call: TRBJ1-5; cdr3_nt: TGTGCCAGCAGTACGGGACGGACAGGGGGTAGCAATCAGCCCCAGCATTTT; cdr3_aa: CASSTGRTGGSNQPQHF
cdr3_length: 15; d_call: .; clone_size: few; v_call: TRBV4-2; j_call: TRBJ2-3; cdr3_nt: TGTGCCAGCAGCCAAGTGTCTGCTAGCACAGATACGCAGTATTTT; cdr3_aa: CASSQVSASTDTQYF
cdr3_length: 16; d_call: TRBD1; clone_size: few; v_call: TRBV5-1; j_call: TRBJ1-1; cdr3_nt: TGCGCCAGCAGCTGGGGACAGGGGGTGACCAACACTGAAGCTTTCTTT; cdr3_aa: CASSWGQGVTNTEAFF
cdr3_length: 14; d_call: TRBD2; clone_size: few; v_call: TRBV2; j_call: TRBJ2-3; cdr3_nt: TGTGCCAGCAGCCGGGACTACATTGGGGATACGCAGTATTTT; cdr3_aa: CASSRDYIGDTQYF
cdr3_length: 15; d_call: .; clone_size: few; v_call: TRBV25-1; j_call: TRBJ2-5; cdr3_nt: TGTGCCAGCAGTGAAGGGGGGGGCGTAAAGGAGACCCAGTACTTC; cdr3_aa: CASSEGGGVKETQYF
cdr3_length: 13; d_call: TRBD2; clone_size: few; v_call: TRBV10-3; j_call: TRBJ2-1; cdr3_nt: TGTGCCGTTGGGACTAGCGGAAACAATGAGCAGTTCTTC; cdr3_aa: CAVGTSGNNEQFF
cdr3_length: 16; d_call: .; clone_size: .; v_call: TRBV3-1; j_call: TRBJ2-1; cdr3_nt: TGTGCCAGCAGCCAAGATCTCGGACCCAACAACAATGAGCAGTTCTTC; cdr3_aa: CASSQDLGPNNNEQFF
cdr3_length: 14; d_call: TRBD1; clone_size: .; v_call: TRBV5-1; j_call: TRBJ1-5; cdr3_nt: TGCGCCAGCAGCTTCGGGACAGAGAATCAGCCCCAGCATTTT; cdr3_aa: CASSFGTENQPQHF
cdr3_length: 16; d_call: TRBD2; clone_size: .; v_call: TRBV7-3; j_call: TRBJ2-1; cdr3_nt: TGTGCCAGCAGCTGGACTAGCGGGGAACCTTACAATGAGCAGTTCTTC; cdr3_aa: CASSWTSGEPYNEQFF
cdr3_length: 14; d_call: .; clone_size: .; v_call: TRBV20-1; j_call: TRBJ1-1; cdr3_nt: TGCAGTGCTAGAGTGGGAGGGGCGGCCACTGAAGCTTTCTTT; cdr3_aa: CSARVGGAATEAFF
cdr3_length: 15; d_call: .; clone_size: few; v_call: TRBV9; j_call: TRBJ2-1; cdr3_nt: TGTGCCAGCAGCGTAGCGGGGAATAGGGGAAATGAGCAGTTCTTC; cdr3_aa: CASSVAGNRGNEQFF
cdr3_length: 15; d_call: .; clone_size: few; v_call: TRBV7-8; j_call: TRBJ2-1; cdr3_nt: TGTGCCAGCAGCTTAGGACTGTCCACCACGCATGAGCAGTTCTTC; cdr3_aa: CASSLGLSTTHEQFF
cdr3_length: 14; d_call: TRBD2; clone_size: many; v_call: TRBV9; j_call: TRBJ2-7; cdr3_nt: TGTGCCAGCAGTCCAGCAGGGACTAGCTACGAGCAGTACTTC; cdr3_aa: CASSPAGTSYEQYF
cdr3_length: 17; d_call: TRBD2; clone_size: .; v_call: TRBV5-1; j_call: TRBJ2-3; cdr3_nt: TGCGCCAGCAGCTCCCGGGGGGGCTCACTTCGCACAGATACGCAGTATTTT; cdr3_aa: CASSSRGGSLRTDTQYF
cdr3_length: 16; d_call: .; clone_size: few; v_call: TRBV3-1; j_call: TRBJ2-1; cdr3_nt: TGTGCCAGCAGCCACCAAAGGAGGCTAGCCGACAATGAGCAGTTCTTC; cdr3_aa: CASSHQRRLADNEQFF
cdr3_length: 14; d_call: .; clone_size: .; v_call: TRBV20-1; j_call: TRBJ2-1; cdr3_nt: TGCAGTGCTAGAGATACCGCACCCTACAATGAGCAGTTCTTC; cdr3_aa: CSARDTAPYNEQFF
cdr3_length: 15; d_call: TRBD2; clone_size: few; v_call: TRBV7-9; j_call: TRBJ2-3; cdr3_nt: TGTGCCAGCAGCCGCGGGGGTTCCAGCACAGATACGCAGTATTTT; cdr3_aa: CASSRGGSSTDTQYF
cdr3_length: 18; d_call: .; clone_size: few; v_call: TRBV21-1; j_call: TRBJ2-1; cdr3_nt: TGTGCCAGCAGCAAAGCGTTCCCCGGACAGGGGCCAGACAATGAGCAGTTCTTC; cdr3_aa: CASSKAFPGQGPDNEQFF
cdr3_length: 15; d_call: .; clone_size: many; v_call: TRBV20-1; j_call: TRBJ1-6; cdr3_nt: TGCAGTGCTAGAGTAAAGGACAGCGGAAATTCACCCCTCCACTTT; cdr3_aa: CSARVKDSGNSPLHF